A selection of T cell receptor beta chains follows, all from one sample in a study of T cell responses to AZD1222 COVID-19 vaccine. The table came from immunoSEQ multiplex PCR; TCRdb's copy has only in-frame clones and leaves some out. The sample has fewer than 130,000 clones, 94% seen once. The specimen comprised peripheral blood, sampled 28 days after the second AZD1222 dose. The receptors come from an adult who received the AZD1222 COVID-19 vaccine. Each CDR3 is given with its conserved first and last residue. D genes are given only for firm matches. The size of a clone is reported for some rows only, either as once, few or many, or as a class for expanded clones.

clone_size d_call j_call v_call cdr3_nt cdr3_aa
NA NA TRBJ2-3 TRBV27 TGTGCCAGCAGTGTCCGGGGCACAGATACGCAGTATTTT CASSVRGTDTQYF
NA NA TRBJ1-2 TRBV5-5 TGTGCCAGCAGCCCACATTCCGTGTCGTCTAACTATGGCTACACCTTC CASSPHSVSSNYGYTF
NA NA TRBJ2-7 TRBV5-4 TGTGCCAGCAGCCCGAGGAGTCTAAACGAGCAGTACTTC CASSPRSLNEQYF
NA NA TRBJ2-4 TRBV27 TGTGCCAGCAGTTTATCTATTAGGAGCCTGGGCAACATTCAGTACTTC CASSLSIRSLGNIQYF
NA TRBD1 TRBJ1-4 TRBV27 TGTGCCAGCAGCCCTTCCCCCTTCCTACCGGGACAGGGGCATGAAAAACTGTTTTTT CASSPSPFLPGQGHEKLFF
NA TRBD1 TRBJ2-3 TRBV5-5 TGTGCCAGCAGCTGGGTGGGACAGGCCATACCAAGCACAGATACGCAGTATTTT CASSWVGQAIPSTDTQYF
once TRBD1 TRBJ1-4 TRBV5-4 TGTGCCAGCAGCTTCGGACAGGAGAACAATGAAAAACTGTTTTTT CASSFGQENNEKLFF
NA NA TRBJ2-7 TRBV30 TGTGCCTGGAGTCCGGACCTCTACGAGCAGTACTTC CAWSPDLYEQYF
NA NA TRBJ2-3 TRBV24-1 TGTGCCACCAGTGATTTAGAAGATACGCAGTATTTT CATSDLEDTQYF
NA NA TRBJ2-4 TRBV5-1 TGCGCCAGCAGCTTTTACTCGGCGGTAGGGATTCAGTACTTC CASSFYSAVGIQYF
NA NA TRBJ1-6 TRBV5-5 TGTGCCAGCAGCTTGGGCAGGGATAATTCACCCCTCCACTTT CASSLGRDNSPLHF
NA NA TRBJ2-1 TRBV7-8 TGTGCCAGCGCCCGAGTAGGGGCTACGCGAAATGAGCAGTTCTTC CASARVGATRNEQFF